Below are 17 T cell receptor beta chains sequenced from a single sample in a study of CD8 T cells in ankylosing spondylitis. TCRdb called the 5' RACE reads again in MiXCR, with one record for every CDR3 protein. The table lists 310,000 or so distinct CDR3 sequences, around 20% of them singletons. Sequenced material: blood, either unsorted or a sorted T cell fraction (not recorded which). These TCRs come from a male donor with ankylosing spondylitis or in good health (not recorded which).

This clonotype was seen only a few times. The CDR3 nucleotides are TGCGCCAGCAGCTTGGGACAGGGAACGGGGCAGTACGTC. It translates to CASSLGQGTGQYV. This chain joins TRBV5-1 and TRBJ2-7; 7 bases line up with TRBD1. CDR3 length equals 13 residues. V shed 0 bases, J shed 9 bases, and the junction held 6 bases outside the gene matches. CDR1 is SGHRS and CDR2 is YFSETQ in the germline V gene.

This clonotype occurred a few times. This sequence joins TRBV28 and TRBJ1-2; the D gene is possibly TRBD1 (6 bases). Trimming removed 6 bases from V and 2 bases from J, with 13 bases in between. The V gene's germline CDR1 is MDHEN and CDR2 SYDVKM. This CDR3 has 14 amino acids. The CDR3 region is CASSQDSRNYGYTF. The CDR3 bases are TGTGCCAGCAGCCAGGACAGTCGGAACTATGGCTACACCTTC.

The chain has TRBV20-1 and TRBJ2-3, with D perhaps TRBD2 (6 bases). From germline, CDR1 is DFQATT and CDR2 SNEGSKA (reference sequence). V was trimmed by 3 bases and J by 2 bases, leaving 15 bases between them. This CDR3 has 15 amino acids. CDR3 residues: CSARATRGLTDTQYF. The CDR3 nucleotides read TGCAGTGCTAGGGCGACTAGAGGACTCACAGATACGCAGTATTTT.

V is TRBV7-3 and J is TRBJ2-5, with D possibly TRBD1 on 5 matching bases. The CDR3 sequence is 14 residues long. V was cut by 5 bases and J by 1 base, with 11 bases left in between. Germline V gene sequence: CDR1 SGHTA, CDR2 FQGTGA. The CDR3 bases are TGTGCCAGCAGCCAAGACAGTTTCCAAGAGACCCAGTACTTC. Its protein is CASSQDSFQETQYF.

The rearrangement uses TRBV5-6 and TRBJ1-2; unclear D gene. V was cut by 0 bases and J by 3 bases, with 9 bases left in between. This CDR3 spans 14 amino acids. In germline, CDR1 is SGHDT, CDR2 YYEEEE. The CDR3 nucleotides are TGTGCCAGCAGCTTGGGGGCGCACGACTATGGCTACACCTTC. Translated: CASSLGAHDYGYTF.

The chain employs TRBV7-9 and TRBJ2-1, with D possibly TRBD2 on 5 matching bases. CDR3 length: 11 residues. CDR1 and CDR2 (germline): SEHNR, FQNEAQ (reference sequence). V lost 5 bases to trimming and J lost 15 bases, with 14 bases between them. The CDR3 bases are TGTGCCAGCAGCCCCGGGGTGGAGGTGTTCTTC. This translates into CASSPGVEVFF. Full variable domain (remainder filled in from reference TRBV7-9 and TRBJ2-1): DTGVSQNPRHKITKRGQNVTFRCDPISEHNRLYWYRQTLGQGPEFLTYFQNEAQLEKSRLLSDRFSAERPKGSFSTLEIQRTEQGDSAMYLCASSPGVEVFFGPGTRLTVL.

This clonotype occurred a few times. The J gene is TRBJ2-6, the V gene TRBV6-1, with no clear D. Germline assignment: CDR1 MNHNS and CDR2 SASEGT. CDR3 size: 14 residues. Trimming took off 5 bases at V and 4 bases at J, with 9 bases between the two ends. CDR3 region: CASSQSRGANVLTF. DNA of the CDR3: TGTGCCAGCAGTCAAAGTCGAGGGGCCAACGTCCTGACTTTC.

A note on this clonotype: At one end, the junction sequence differs from germline, possibly due to a read error. The genes are TRBV4-1 and TRBJ2-1; 15 nucleotides agree with TRBD2. Germline loops: CDR1 MGHRA, CDR2 YSYEKL. The CDR3 extends over 15 amino acids. The CDR3, as DNA: TGTGCCAGCAGCCAAGGGACTAGCGGGAGGAATGAGCAGTTCTTC. Protein sequence: CASSQGTSGRNEQFF.

This clonotype was seen at least ten times. This chain connects TRBV29-1 to TRBJ2-1; D ambiguous. The V end lost 4 bases, the J end lost 7 bases, and 5 bases lay between the germline ends. The CDR3 is 10 amino acids. The V gene's germline CDR1 is SQVTM and CDR2 ANQGSEA. The CDR3, as DNA: TGCAGCGTTGCCGGGAATGAGCAGTTCTTC. This gives the protein CSVAGNEQFF.

The V and J genes are TRBV20-1 and TRBJ1-1; 9 nucleotides match TRBD1. The V segment lost 3 bases and the J segment 8 bases; nucleotides outside the gene matches: 10. In germline, CDR1 is DFQATT, CDR2 SNEGSKA (reference sequence). The CDR3 has 14 residues. The chain's CDR3 is CSASSTGGNQEAFF. The CDR3 bases are TGCAGTGCTAGTTCCACAGGGGGCAATCAAGAAGCTTTCTTT.

This clonotype occurred many times. The chain is built from TRBV12-3 or TRBV12-4 and TRBJ2-3; no clear D. The V and J ends lost 0 bases and 6 bases respectively, with 7 bases between them. CDR3 size: 13 residues. CDR3 residues: CASSLAVGDTQYF. CDR3 DNA: TGTGCCAGCAGTTTAGCGGTTGGGGATACGCAGTATTTT.

V is TRBV9 and J is TRBJ1-3; a weak D match, TRBD1 (5 bases). CDR3 length: 16 amino acids. Germline assignment: CDR1 SGDLS and CDR2 YYNGEE. The germline V and J ends were trimmed by 4 bases and 0 bases, with 14 bases remaining between them. As DNA, the CDR3 is TGTGCCAGCAGCCCCCGGGGCAGGGACTCTGGAAACACCATATATTTT. The encoded protein is CASSPRGRDSGNTIYF.

This clonotype was seen repeatedly, ten times or more. The chain employs TRBV6-1 and TRBJ2-7, with a tentative D call TRBD2 (5 bases). Trimming stripped 7 bases from V and 2 bases from J, with 12 bases between. This CDR3 contains 13 residues. Looked up from germline, CDR1 is MNHNS and CDR2 is SASEGT. Written as DNA, the CDR3 is TGTGCCAGCACAGAGAGGGTCACCTACGAGCAGTACGTC. Translated, it gives CASTERVTYEQYV.

The chain carries TRBV5-1 and TRBJ1-1; tentatively, D is TRBD1 (6 bases). The V end lost 5 bases, the J end lost 4 bases, and 15 bases lay between the germline ends. Per germline, CDR1 SGHRS and CDR2 YFSETQ. This CDR3 region has 14 residues. This CDR3 reads CASRVGGVGTEAFF. The CDR3 coding sequence is TGCGCCAGCAGAGTTGGGGGCGTGGGCACTGAAGCTTTCTTT. Full variable domain (missing parts from reference TRBV5-1 and TRBJ1-1): KAGVTQTPRYLIKTRGQQVTLSCSPISGHRSVSWYQQTPGQGLQFLFEYFSETQRNKGNFPGRFSGRQFSNSRSEMNVSTLELGDSALYLCASRVGGVGTEAFFGQGTRLTVV.

The chain is built from TRBV28 and TRBJ1-5; TRBD1 might be the D (5 bases). The CDR3 totals 14 residues. V lost 2 bases and J lost 5, with 10 bases in between. Germline values: CDR1 MDHEN, CDR2 SYDVKM. This CDR3 is CASSLLQGHQPQHF. In DNA form, the CDR3 reads TGTGCCAGCAGTTTACTTCAGGGTCATCAGCCCCAGCATTTT.

The chain uses TRBV15 and TRBJ1-1; D call uncertain. Trimming cost V 5 bases and J 3 bases, with 19 bases left between them. The CDR3 contains 16 residues. Germline V gene lookup returns CDR1 LNHNV and CDR2 YYDKDF (reference sequence). The CDR3 loop is CATSLRAGRDHTEAFF. The DNA of the CDR3 is TGTGCCACCAGCCTCCGAGCTGGGCGAGATCACACTGAAGCTTTCTTT.

This clonotype was counted many times. The chain is built from TRBV28 and TRBJ2-7, with TRBD1 matching 10 bases. The germline CDR1 and CDR2 sequences are MDHEN and SYDVKM. The CDR3 contains 12 residues. With 7 bases clipped from V and 5 bases from J, the junction kept 2 bases outside the gene matches. CDR3 sequence (DNA): TGTGCCAGCACGGACAGGGGGAACGAGCAGTACGTC. It codes for CASTDRGNEQYV.